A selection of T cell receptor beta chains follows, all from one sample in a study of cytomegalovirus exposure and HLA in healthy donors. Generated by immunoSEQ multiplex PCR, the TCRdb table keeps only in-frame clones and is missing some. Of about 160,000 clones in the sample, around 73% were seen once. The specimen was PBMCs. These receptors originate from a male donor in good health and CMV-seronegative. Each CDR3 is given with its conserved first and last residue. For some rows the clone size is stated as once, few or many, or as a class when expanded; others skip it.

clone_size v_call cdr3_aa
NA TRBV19 CASSWGTAISYNEQFF
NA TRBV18 CASSASRPRGVTGNTIYF
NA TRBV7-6 CASSPLAGKVDTQYF
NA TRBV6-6 CASSEGQTKHYGYTF
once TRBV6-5 CASGGSTAYEQYF
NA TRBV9 CASSVGGRDTEAFF
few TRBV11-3 CASSLGGRAGGNEQFF
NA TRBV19 CASSIRGLAGVDEQFF
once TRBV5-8 CASSLGQKNTEAFF
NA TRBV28 CASTTLAGRETQYF